This is a list of T cell receptor beta chains from one sample in a study of T-cell reconstitution after alpha-beta-depleted transplantation in children. One entry per CDR3 protein, called by TCRdb with MiXCR from the PCR reads. The sample lists about 490,000 distinct CDR3 sequences; about 11% were seen once. Sequenced material: PBMCs, taken before TCRalphabeta/CD19-depleted stem cell transplant. Receptors were obtained from a child aged 2-15 years with inherited bone marrow failure, due to receive a stem cell transplant. Both conserved end residues are part of each CDR3. A D gene is named only where the DNA matches it firmly. Some rows have no size entry. The others give once, few or many, or a class for an expanded clone.

J: TRBJ2-1; D: -; V: TRBV6-5; size: many; DNA: TGTGCCAGCAGTCCGGGACTTCCCTACAATGAGCAGTTCTTC; CDR3: CASSPGLPYNEQFF
J: TRBJ2-7; D: -; V: TRBV4-2; size: many; DNA: TGTGCCAGCAGCCATGTGACCGGGGGGACAGAGTCCTACGAGCAGTACTTC; CDR3: CASSHVTGGTESYEQYF
J: TRBJ2-7; D: -; V: TRBV29-1; size: many; DNA: TGCAGCGTTGGGCCCGTCTCCTACGAGCAGTACTTC; CDR3: CSVGPVSYEQYF
J: TRBJ1-3; D: -; V: TRBV12-3/TRBV12-4; size: many; DNA: TGTGCCAGCAGCTTACCCCCACCCTTCGGAAACACCATATATTTT; CDR3: CASSLPPPFGNTIYF
J: TRBJ2-1; D: -; V: TRBV11-2; size: many; DNA: TGTGCCACCTACAGGGTTGGCTACAATGAGCAGTTCTTC; CDR3: CATYRVGYNEQFF
J: TRBJ1-1; D: -; V: TRBV19; size: -; DNA: TGTGCCAGTAGTATTTGGGGACGGCGGGACACTGAAGCTTTCTTT; CDR3: CASSIWGRRDTEAFF
J: TRBJ2-1; D: TRBD2; V: TRBV7-9; size: -; DNA: TGTGCCAGCAGCTTAAACATCGGGAGGTACAATGAGCAGTTCTTC; CDR3: CASSLNIGRYNEQFF
J: TRBJ2-4; D: TRBD1; V: TRBV28; size: many; DNA: TGTGCCAGCACTACCAGGGGGACAGGGATAAACAAAAACATTCAGTACTTC; CDR3: CASTTRGTGINKNIQYF
J: TRBJ1-2; D: -; V: TRBV5-5; size: many; DNA: TGTGCCAGCAGCTCAGGGCACGCTAACTATGGCTACACCTTC; CDR3: CASSSGHANYGYTF
J: TRBJ2-1; D: TRBD2; V: TRBV20-1; size: many; DNA: TGCAGTGCCCTCTACCCTGGCGGGAGAGGGTCGAATGAGCAGTTCTTC; CDR3: CSALYPGGRGSNEQFF
J: TRBJ1-4; D: TRBD1; V: TRBV5-1; size: many; DNA: TGCGCCAGCAGCCGGACAGGGACCAAGACAGGGGGTCCCCCTGCAACTAATGAAAAACTGTTTTTT; CDR3: CASSRTGTKTGGPPATNEKLFF
J: TRBJ2-2; D: -; V: TRBV11-2; size: -; DNA: TGTGCCAGCAGCTTGACCCCTAGCGCGGGGTCCGGGGAGCTGTTTTTT; CDR3: CASSLTPSAGSGELFF
J: TRBJ1-2; D: -; V: TRBV6-5; size: many; DNA: TGTGCCAGCAGTTTAGGGGGGATGGCATATGGCTACACCTTC; CDR3: CASSLGGMAYGYTF
J: TRBJ2-1; D: TRBD2; V: TRBV14; size: many; DNA: TGTGCCAGCAGCCAAGATGAGGGGACTAGCCCCGACAATGAGCAGTTCTTC; CDR3: CASSQDEGTSPDNEQFF
J: TRBJ2-7; D: -; V: TRBV7-8; size: many; DNA: TGTGCCAGCAGCTTTATGGGATACCGCTACGAGCAGTACTTC; CDR3: CASSFMGYRYEQYF
J: TRBJ1-1; D: -; V: TRBV29-1; size: many; DNA: TGCAGCGCCTACAGGGACTTGGACACTGAAGCTTTCTTT; CDR3: CSAYRDLDTEAFF
J: TRBJ1-4; D: -; V: TRBV6-1; size: many; DNA: TGTGCCAGCAGTGGACCATATCCGCGTGAAAAACTGTTTTTT; CDR3: CASSGPYPREKLFF
J: TRBJ1-1; D: -; V: TRBV29-1; size: many; DNA: TGCAGCGTCGAGACAGCAATGAACACTGAAGCTTTCTTT; CDR3: CSVETAMNTEAFF
J: TRBJ1-2; D: TRBD1; V: TRBV7-9; size: few; DNA: TGTGCCAGCAGCTTTTTGACAGGGGGTATGAGTGGCTACACCTTC; CDR3: CASSFLTGGMSGYTF
J: TRBJ2-5; D: -; V: TRBV30; size: many; DNA: TGTGCCTGGAGTTGGCTAGCCCCATCGGAGACCCAGTACTTC; CDR3: CAWSWLAPSETQYF
J: TRBJ2-1; D: -; V: TRBV25-1; size: many; DNA: TGTGCCAGCAGTGAACTAGCGCTATACAATGAGCAGTTCTTC; CDR3: CASSELALYNEQFF
J: TRBJ1-5; D: -; V: TRBV4-3; size: -; DNA: TGCGCCAGCAGCCAAGTCTCAGCGAATCAGCCCCAGCATTTT; CDR3: CASSQVSANQPQHF
J: TRBJ2-2; D: -; V: TRBV12-3/TRBV12-4; size: many; DNA: TGTGCCAGCAGTTTCACAGGGACCGGGGCCGGGGAGCTGTTTTTT; CDR3: CASSFTGTGAGELFF
J: TRBJ2-3; D: -; V: TRBV20-1; size: few; DNA: TGCAGTGCTAGAGGGTTTTTGTGGCAATATAGCACAGATACGCAGTATTTT; CDR3: CSARGFLWQYSTDTQYF
J: TRBJ2-6; D: -; V: TRBV7-2; size: few; DNA: TGTGCCAGCAGCTTAGACAGCACTGGGGCCAACGTCCTGACTTTC; CDR3: CASSLDSTGANVLTF
J: TRBJ1-2; D: -; V: TRBV20-1; size: few; DNA: TGCAGTGCTAGAGATCATGGACAACACAATGGCTACACCTTC; CDR3: CSARDHGQHNGYTF
J: TRBJ2-7; D: TRBD2; V: TRBV11-2; size: many; DNA: TGTGCCAGCAGCCCTTATAGCGGGAGCTACGAGCAGTACTTC; CDR3: CASSPYSGSYEQYF
J: TRBJ2-7; D: TRBD1; V: TRBV19; size: -; DNA: TGTGCCAGTAGTGGGACAGGTTCTACCGAGCAGTACTTC; CDR3: CASSGTGSTEQYF
J: TRBJ2-1; D: TRBD2; V: TRBV29-1; size: many; DNA: TGCAGCGTTGAAGATCTTCGGGGGACTAGCGGGAGGTTTGGTGAGCAGTTCTTC; CDR3: CSVEDLRGTSGRFGEQFF
J: TRBJ1-1; D: -; V: TRBV7-2; size: many; DNA: TGTGCCAGCAGCCAGGTCGCTGAAGCTTTCTTT; CDR3: CASSQVAEAFF
J: TRBJ2-5; D: TRBD1; V: TRBV24-1; size: few; DNA: TGTGCCACCAGTGATCCCACAGGGGACCAAGAGACCCAGTACTTC; CDR3: CATSDPTGDQETQYF
J: TRBJ1-5; D: TRBD1; V: TRBV20-1; size: many; DNA: TGCAGTGCTATCGACAGGGGGCTGGTCCAGCCCCAGCATTTT; CDR3: CSAIDRGLVQPQHF
J: TRBJ2-1; D: TRBD2; V: TRBV6-2/TRBV6-3; size: many; DNA: TGTGCCAGCAGGCAGCTAGCGGATGAGCAGTTCTTC; CDR3: CASRQLADEQFF
J: TRBJ2-1; D: -; V: TRBV12-3/TRBV12-4; size: -; DNA: TGTGCCAGCAGAAGATCAGGGATGAGGTTTTACAATGAGCAGTTCTTC; CDR3: CASRRSGMRFYNEQFF
J: TRBJ2-3; D: TRBD1; V: TRBV28; size: many; DNA: TGTGCCAGCAGTTTAAAAGGGGGCTTCACAGATACGCAGTATTTT; CDR3: CASSLKGGFTDTQYF
J: TRBJ2-7; D: -; V: TRBV2; size: many; DNA: TGTGCCAGCAGTCCGACTAGTACTCCCTACGAGCAGTACTTC; CDR3: CASSPTSTPYEQYF
J: TRBJ2-3; D: -; V: TRBV9; size: many; DNA: TGTGCCACCGCCCAGGGAAGCGGCACAGATACGCAGTATTTT; CDR3: CATAQGSGTDTQYF
J: TRBJ1-1; D: -; V: TRBV29-1; size: many; DNA: TGCAGCGTTGCGAGGAACACTGAAGCTTTCTTT; CDR3: CSVARNTEAFF
J: TRBJ2-1; D: TRBD2; V: TRBV5-1; size: many; DNA: TGCGCCAGCAGCAGTACTAGCGTTTACAATGAGCAGTTCTTC; CDR3: CASSSTSVYNEQFF
J: TRBJ2-3; D: -; V: TRBV6-1; size: many; DNA: TGTGCCAGCAGCAAGTCCCTGGGTCCAGATACGCAGTATTTT; CDR3: CASSKSLGPDTQYF
J: TRBJ2-1; D: TRBD2; V: TRBV5-1; size: many; DNA: TGCGCCAGCAGCTTGGGAGGGCGGGAGAGCTCCTACAATGAGCAGTTCTTC; CDR3: CASSLGGRESSYNEQFF